Given below is one TCR beta chain in context. Its antigen remains undetermined. No base qualities exist here, and no much larger clone lies one base off it. The method behind the library was the immunoSEQ multiplex PCR assay. A mixture of 60 forward primers for TCR Vbeta segments and 13 reverse primers for TCR Jbeta segments was used in the multiplex PCR. The CDR3 region of rearranged TCR beta genes was amplified from genomic DNA by a multiplex PCR assay. The Illumina HiSeq System was used to sequence the amplified TCR beta libraries as 87-base-pair reads. The published analysis was carried out like this. A later analysis counted approximately 84 million unique TCR beta chains across the approximately 700 repertoires, and some 11 million of these chains were shared by at least two donors. Raw reads were error-corrected and collapsed into unique sequences by a nearest-neighbor algorithm in which closely related sequences were merged to remove PCR and sequencing errors. CDR3 sequences were aligned to IMGT reference sequences to assign V, D and J gene segments. For a sequence to be retained, at least a six-nucleotide match to both a V gene segment and a J gene segment was required. Rearrangements were called productive when the CDR3 lacked stop codons and stayed in frame with V and J; all others were non-productive. CDR3 was defined according to IMGT convention as the region running from the second conserved V-encoded cysteine to the conserved J-encoded phenylalanine. Sequences without an unambiguous match to a single V gene segment were excluded from the earlier analysis of almost 600 of the donors. An earlier analysis of 450 to 650 of the donors called V segments functional above 56.7% productive rearrangements and segregating when the between-donor standard deviation exceeded 5%. A statistical classification framework was built to diagnose cytomegalovirus status from the catalog of TCR beta chain sequences. V and J gene assignment, in a later analysis, came from comparing TCR nucleotide sequences with IMGT/GENE-DB human TR gene sequences. In a later analysis, CDR3 sequences and most-parsimonious VDJ recombination scenarios were assigned using the TCRdist pipeline. A later analysis defined each TCR beta chain by its CDR3 amino acid sequence plus V-gene family, and excluded reads lacking a unique V-gene family. To address suspected cross-contamination and a sequencing artifact, a later analysis removed roughly 640 highly shared, low-generation-probability nucleotide sequences. A later analysis calculated a clonal expansion index for each public chain from normalized within-repertoire ranks of inferred template counts. A later analysis computed generation probabilities with a VDJ recombination model fitted to out-of-frame rearrangements, and checked the results against IGoR. A later analysis scored TCR-TCR, TCR-HLA and TCR-CMV co-occurrence with hypergeometric tests, applying a repertoire-size bias correction to TCR pairs. To estimate false discovery rates, a later analysis permuted the HLA or CMV assignments 20 times. In a later analysis, co-occurring TCRs were grouped using DBSCAN, with TCRdist sequence similarity added in when clustering inside HLA-allele-positive subsets. Repertoires with fewer than 30,000 or more than 120,000 public chains, plus five repertoires with anomalous nucleotide sharing, were excluded from co-occurrence clustering. TCRdb provides this immuneACCESS table in a form limited to in-frame rearrangements. Some clones are lacking; in checked studies, under half of them reflect an unresolved V gene, and why the rest are absent is not known. That table is the source of V, J and clone size, and D and trimming were worked out from the DNA. The sample has under 200,000 clones on record, approximately 74% of them singletons. The top ten constitute approximately 2.5% of the sample.

The cohort consisted of 670 or so healthy bone marrow donors. At the time of sampling, all cohort members were nominally healthy, though unrecorded immune exposures were likely present. The donor was CMV seronegative and belonged to the group of 380 or so seronegative cohort members. Every donor gave a peripheral blood sample, and the peripheral blood mononuclear cells from that sample were used for TCR beta sequencing. The Qiagen DNeasy Blood Extraction Kit was used to extract genomic DNA from the blood cell samples. CDR1 and CDR2 are read off the germline V gene (reference sequence) as LNHDA and SQIVND. Reading from cysteine to phenylalanine, the CDR3 counts 15 amino acids. This entry keeps only the CDR3 DNA: 45 bases, framed from base 1. V gives up 0 bases and J gives up 5 bases, and the segment between their germline ends measures 13 bases. The data were obtained in a study of cytomegalovirus exposure and HLA in healthy donors (dated by TCRdb to 2017 to 2019). Context from the whole study: In an earlier analysis of 550 to 750 of the donors, 276 Gb of sequence data and 100 million or so unique TCR beta sequences from about 179 million T cells were reported. Approximately 330 gigabases of sequencing data and 91 million or so unique TCR sequences made up an early release that covered about 640 HLA-typed donors. Among the roughly 390 genotyped donors, under 90% belonged to the genetic ancestry cluster associated with self-reported Caucasian donors. The study was designed to test whether signatures of past pathogen exposure could be identified by cataloging public T cell receptors. The study profiled the T cell repertoires of under 850 subjects by immunosequencing and related them to cytomegalovirus serostatus. Besides the first cohort of roughly 700 subjects, a separate validation cohort made up of over a hundred different subjects was used. The study combined high-throughput TCR immunosequencing, statistical association of individual TCRs with disease status, and machine learning to predict cytomegalovirus infection status. In a later analysis, previously published TCR beta repertoires from 666 donors were re-analyzed and high-resolution HLA genotyping was added so that TCR occurrence patterns could be studied. The later analysis used no new phenotypic data to find candidate immune exposures, relying instead on TCR beta sequences and their occurrence across donors. To decide whether each TCR beta V gene segment behaved as functional or pseudogenic, an earlier analysis of several hundred of the donors relied on high-throughput TCR beta sequencing. Donor age, sex, ethnicity and CMV serostatus were collected together with the repertoire data. A later genetic analysis took genome-wide SNP genotypes for about 60% of the roughly 670 donors and used that subset as a discovery cohort. Every repertoire in the discovery cohort had been generated on one and the same sequencing platform. HLA typing covered class I and class II loci at four-digit resolution. Typing coverage varied by locus: 629-630 donors for A, B, C, DRB1 and DQB1; roughly 510 for DQA1; over 600 for DPA1; roughly 450 for DPB1. About five DR-DQ haplotypes were handled as single units for association and clustering, since linkage in the cohort was strong. On average, about 200,000 unique TCR beta nucleotide sequences were sequenced per donor among some 420 genotyped donors of the cohort, with roughly 18% of those sequences being non-productive. Broad study findings and their caveats: A total of 150 or so TCR beta chains were listed by the study as associated with cytomegalovirus. A later analysis found that most CMV-associated TCR beta chains appeared HLA-restricted, with HLA associations seemingly driven largely by CMV exposure. In this cohort, only TCR beta chains were sequenced, and detectable features were limited by the absence of alpha or paired-chain data. In a later analysis, TCR association rates were found to vary across HLA loci, with the most associated TCRs seen for DRB1 alleles and the fewest for HLA-C alleles. A later analysis reported that several top co-occurrence clusters appeared linked to parvovirus B19, influenza, CMV and Epstein-Barr virus. A few of the identified cytomegalovirus-associated TCR beta chains were confirmed in vitro to be specific for cytomegalovirus antigens. Roughly uniform sequencing depth across donors was assumed in presence/absence analyses, although this assumption may not hold. In a later analysis, some 18,000 TCR beta sequences were associated with specific HLA alleles at a false discovery rate of 0.05. Because some donors lacked HLA typing at each locus, the association tests relied only on the typed subset. In both the original and validation cohorts, the classifier was reported to diagnose cytomegalovirus status with high specificity and sensitivity. Most TCR sequences were observed very rarely across donors, whereas some public TCRs were present in many individuals. Immune exposure information for the cohort was limited to CMV serostatus. Approximately 18 rarely observed V segments, including chromosome 9 orphons, were excluded from the earlier analysis of some 590 of the donors because counts were too low. Linkage disequilibrium might explain the correlated functional status among segregating V segments, but an unknown experimental factor could not be ruled out. A later analysis found that HLA-associated TCR beta chains were more clonally expanded and had lower generation probabilities than equally common non-associated chains. A cluster of highly shared sequence variants was judged likely to be a technical artifact of the sequencing pipeline. Some IMGT-functional V segments, including TRBV6-2 and TRBV6-3, could not be told apart with the 87-base-pair reads, so those segments were excluded. A further reported finding was that TCR beta sequences accurately predicted the HLA-A and HLA-B alleles for most subjects in the first cohort. Strong co-occurrence of HLA alleles, especially DR and DQ, made assigning TCR associations to individual alleles difficult. The authors suggested that the approach could potentially be generalized to other disease states and immunological phenotypes. According to a later genetic analysis, donors in an Asian-associated ancestry cluster had fewer N-insertions in productive TCRs than the approximately 690-donor mean. A later genetic analysis associated a missense DCLRE1C variant with V-gene and J-gene trimming of TCR beta chains, and an independent cohort replicated the association. In an earlier analysis of 587 of the donors, most TCR beta V segments appeared in productive rearrangements about 87% or about 30% of the time, broadly matching IMGT annotations.

This receptor chain uses TRBV19 and TRBJ2-5, with no reliable assignment of the D segment. The sequencing input was PBMCs. This TCR was recovered from a woman younger than 45 in good health and CMV-seronegative. The nucleotide sequence is TGTGCCAGTAGTATAGATAGAGAGCGTAGGGAGACCCAGTACTTC. This codes for CASSIDRERRETQYF. The full variable domain, with segments outside the CDR3 supplied by the reference TRBV19 and TRBJ2-5 proteins, appears as DGGITQSPKYLFRKEGQNVTLSCEQNLNHDAMYWYRQDPGQGLRLIYYSQIVNDFQKGDIAEGYSVSREKKESFPLTVTSAQKNPTAFYLCASSIDRERRETQYFGPGTRLLVL.